The clone carrying this TCR beta chain was picked up one time. Antigen unknown. CDR1 is MGHDK and CDR2 is SYGVNS in the germline V gene. The germline V and J ends were trimmed by 10 bases and 0 bases, with 10 bases remaining between them. CDR3 length equals 13 residues. A sample-barcoded 5' primer and a J-beta primer mix were used in a second PCR of roughly 7 to 11 cycles. TCRdb re-derived calls from the 5' RACE reads in MiXCR, one entry per CDR3 protein. Seen here are about 1.1 million distinct CDR3 sequences, around two fifths observed once, and the top ten hold over 10%. Healthy Caucasian individuals from Russia aged about 6 to 95 were enrolled as donors. Researchers isolated at least 6 million PBMCs per sample. With each sample, at least 5 micrograms of total RNA were extracted. This sample stems from a study of blood T cells in healthy people across ages. Study-wide points: It was held that diversity estimates obtained from one million T cells represented underestimates.

This chain uses TRBV25-1 with TRBJ2-1, with D perhaps TRBD1 or TRBD2 (5 bases each). The source is a man younger than 30 in good health. The specimen was blood. The CDR3 sequence is CAIGASSYNEQFF. The CDR3 DNA reads as TGTGCCATCGGGGCGAGCTCCTACAATGAGCAGTTCTTC.